This T cell receptor (beta chain) comes out of a study of glioma-infiltrating T cells after dendritic cell vaccination. Across the whole study: Treatment, given 2003 to 2012, was autologous tumor lysate-pulsed dendritic cell vaccination.

This clone appeared many times. What it binds is unknown. Study outcomes and limitations: Higher TCR clonality did not directly relate to longer survival. Few patients contributed both blood and tumor specimens.

Repertoires were generated with immunoSEQ multiplex PCR, while TCRdb's copy carries only in-frame clones and drops some. This table holds some 70,000 clones, about 76% found once. Germline lookup yields CDR1 MDHEN and CDR2 SYDVKM. The ends lost 5 bases at V and 12 bases at J; junction bases unmatched: 13. This CDR3 is 15 amino acids long. The chain has TRBV28 and TRBJ1-6; 7 bases fit TRBD1. The sequencing used blood, collected before dendritic cell vaccination. The receptor was derived from a human donor with glioblastoma. The CDR3 bases are TGTGCCAGCAGTGCTACCGGGACAGTGTATTTACCCCTCCACTTT. Translated, it gives CASSATGTVYLPLHF.